These 3 T cell receptor beta chains originate from one sample sequenced in a study of OX40 agonist ivuxolimab in advanced cancers. Data came from immunoSEQ multiplex PCR; TCRdb stores just in-frame clones and leaves some out. The sample lists around 35,000 clones; around 89% were seen once. This material consisted of CD4+ or CD8+ T cells sorted from blood, taken in a trial of the OX40 agonist ivuxolimab. The receptors were gathered from an adult with an advanced solid tumor such as melanoma, head and neck, liver or kidney cancer.

As DNA, the CDR3 is TGTGCCAGCAGCCAAGATCCACTAGCGGGGACATACGAGCAGTACTTC. Amino acid sequence: CASSQDPLAGTYEQYF. The chain carries TRBV14 and TRBJ2-7; 10 nucleotides match TRBD2. The CDR3 is made up of 16 amino acids. Losses at the gene ends were 0 bases for V and 4 bases for J; bases not matched to a gene: 6. From germline, CDR1 is SGHDN and CDR2 FVKESK.

This rearrangement joins TRBV4-1 to TRBJ2-1; weak D call: TRBD2 (6 bases). V was clipped by 3 bases and J by 5 bases, with 20 bases between them. Germline-derived CDR1 and CDR2 are MGHRA and YSYEKL. The CDR3 covers 17 residues. In DNA form, the CDR3 reads TGCGCCAGCAGCCATCCCTTGACGGGACTCCAAGACAATGAGCAGTTCTTC. Protein sequence: CASSHPLTGLQDNEQFF.

The chain employs TRBV6-5 and TRBJ1-2; no clear D gene. V lost 8 bases and J lost 4, with 8 bases in between. This CDR3 has 11 amino acids. The germline CDR1 and CDR2 sequences are MNHEY and SVGAGI. The CDR3 nucleotides are TGTGCCAGCGGGAAGAGCTATGGCTACACCTTC. This codes for CASGKSYGYTF.